The present TCR beta chain was sequenced within a study of blood T cell repertoires in COVID-19. V dropped 2 bases and J dropped 2; count of bases not matched to a gene: 6. Germline V gene data show CDR1 as SGHNT and CDR2 as YYREEE (reference sequence). This CDR3 comprises 15 residues. The protocol was immunoSEQ multiplex PCR, while the TCRdb copy is restricted to in-frame clones and leaves out a portion. The sample consists of 350,000 to 400,000 clones, approximately 86% of them appearing once. The J gene is TRBJ2-7, the V gene TRBV5-4, with 8 positions matching TRBD2. Sequencing was carried out using peripheral blood. The sequence came from a woman in her fifties or sixties with COVID-19, enrolled during active disease. Here the CDR3 DNA reads TGTGCCAGCAGCTTACCGGCAGCGGGGGCCTACGAGCAGTACTTC. Translating gives CASSLPAAGAYEQYF.